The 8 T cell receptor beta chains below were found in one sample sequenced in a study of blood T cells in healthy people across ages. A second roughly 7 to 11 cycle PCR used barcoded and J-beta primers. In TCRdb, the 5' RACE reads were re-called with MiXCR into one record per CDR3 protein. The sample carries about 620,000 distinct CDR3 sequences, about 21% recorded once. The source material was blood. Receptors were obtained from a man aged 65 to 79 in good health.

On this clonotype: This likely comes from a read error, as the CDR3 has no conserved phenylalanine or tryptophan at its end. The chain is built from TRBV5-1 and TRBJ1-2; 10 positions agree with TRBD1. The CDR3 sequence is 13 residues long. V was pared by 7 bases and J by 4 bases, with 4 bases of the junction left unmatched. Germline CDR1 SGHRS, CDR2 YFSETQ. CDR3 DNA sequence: TGCGCCAGCGGGACAGGGGATTCCTATGGCTACACCCTC. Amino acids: CASGTGDSYGYTL.

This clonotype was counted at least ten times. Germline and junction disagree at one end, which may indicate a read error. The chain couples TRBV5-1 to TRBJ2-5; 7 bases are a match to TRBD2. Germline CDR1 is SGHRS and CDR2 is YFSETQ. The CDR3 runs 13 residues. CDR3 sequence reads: CASSSSTSGIKFF. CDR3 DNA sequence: TGCGCCAGCAGCTCATCAACCAGCGGGATTAAGTTCTTC.

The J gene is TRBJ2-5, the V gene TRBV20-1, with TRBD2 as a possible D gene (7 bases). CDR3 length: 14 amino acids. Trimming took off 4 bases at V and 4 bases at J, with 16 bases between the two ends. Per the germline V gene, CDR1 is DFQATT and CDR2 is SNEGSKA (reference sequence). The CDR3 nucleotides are TGCAGTGCTAACAGGGCGGGAGTCTCAGAGACCCAGTACTTC. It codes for CSANRAGVSETQYF.

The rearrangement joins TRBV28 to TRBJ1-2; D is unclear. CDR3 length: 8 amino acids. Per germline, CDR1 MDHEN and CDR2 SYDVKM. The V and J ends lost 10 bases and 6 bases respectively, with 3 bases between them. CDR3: CATDGYTF. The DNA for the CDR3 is TGTGCCACTGATGGCTACACCTTC.

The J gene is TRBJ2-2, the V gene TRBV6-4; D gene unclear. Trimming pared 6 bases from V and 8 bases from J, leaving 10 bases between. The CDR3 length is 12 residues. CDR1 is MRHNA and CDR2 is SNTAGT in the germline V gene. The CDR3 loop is CASSPQPGELFF. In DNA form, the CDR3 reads TGTGCCAGCAGCCCTCAGCCTGGGGAGCTGTTTTTT.

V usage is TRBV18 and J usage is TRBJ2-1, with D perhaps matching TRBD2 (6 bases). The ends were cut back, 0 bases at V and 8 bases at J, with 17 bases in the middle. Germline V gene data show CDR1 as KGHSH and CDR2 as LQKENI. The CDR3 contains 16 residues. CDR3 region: CASSPPGTGGGYEQFF. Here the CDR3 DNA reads TGTGCCAGCTCACCACCCGGGACTGGGGGAGGCTATGAGCAGTTCTTC.

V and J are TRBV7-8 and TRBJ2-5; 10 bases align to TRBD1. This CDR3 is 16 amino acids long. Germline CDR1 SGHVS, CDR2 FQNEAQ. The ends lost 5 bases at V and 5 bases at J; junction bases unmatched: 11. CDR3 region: CASSPRTGGERETQYF. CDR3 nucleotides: TGTGCCAGCAGCCCAAGGACAGGGGGAGAAAGGGAGACCCAGTACTTC.

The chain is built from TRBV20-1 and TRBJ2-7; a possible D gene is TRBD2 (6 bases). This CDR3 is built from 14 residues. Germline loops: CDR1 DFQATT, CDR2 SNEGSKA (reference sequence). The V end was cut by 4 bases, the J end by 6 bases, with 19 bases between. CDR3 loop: CSATGLSGPPEQYF. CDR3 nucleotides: TGCAGTGCTACGGGACTGTCAGGTCCCCCCGAGCAGTACTTC.